This TCR beta chain was captured by sequencing in a study of blood T cells in healthy people across ages. V was pared by 5 bases and J by 2 bases, with 14 bases of the junction left unmatched. Germline loops: CDR1 DFQATT, CDR2 SNEGSKA (reference sequence). This CDR3 is built from 17 residues. Sample-barcoded 5' priming and a J-beta primer mix drove a second PCR of about 7 to 12 cycles. Every sample gave at least 2.5 million paired-end reads containing CDR3. TCRdb recomputed calls from the 5' RACE reads with MiXCR, one row per CDR3 protein. Of under 1,000,000 distinct CDR3 sequences listed, about 36% are singletons.

The chain combines TRBV20-1 with TRBJ2-3, with 9 bases matching TRBD1. The sequenced material came from blood. The source is a man younger than 35 in good health. CDR3 amino acids: CSAPEGQGRQYTDTQYF. The CDR3 DNA reads as TGCAGTGCTCCAGAGGGACAGGGAAGGCAATACACAGATACGCAGTATTTT.